A single sample is the source of the 4 T cell receptor beta chains below, sequenced in a study of CD8+CD57+ T cells in acquired aplastic anemia. Genomic DNA templated the TCR beta VDJ and CDR3 profiling. TCRdb reanalysed the reads using MiXCR and keeps one entry per CDR3 protein. The repertoire holds roughly 260,000 distinct CDR3 sequences, with about 44% as singletons. By flow cytometry, patients selected for sequencing had shown an expansion of CD8+CD57+ cells. Sequencing was done on a sample of sorted CD4+, CD8+, or CD8+CD57+ T cells (not recorded which) from PBMCs. These receptors were collected from a human donor with aplastic anemia.

There are many counts of this clonotype. The chain combines TRBV7-9 with TRBJ2-3; D ambiguous. V lost 2 bases to trimming and J lost 2 bases, with 20 bases between them. Germline lookup yields CDR1 SEHNR and CDR2 FQNEAQ (reference sequence). The CDR3 runs 18 residues. The CDR3 bases are TGTGCCAGCAGCTTAAACCGGGCCAGCCTATTTTCCACAGATACGCAGTATTTT. Translation: CASSLNRASLFSTDTQYF.

About this clonotype itself: A read error may produce the germline difference seen at one junction end. The V and J genes are TRBV7-9 and TRBJ1-1; TRBD1 agrees at 8 bases. Germline assignment: CDR1 SEHNR and CDR2 FQNEAQ (reference sequence). CDR3 length: 15 residues. CDR3 region: CASSLADRVNTEALF. CDR3 sequence (DNA): TGTGCCAGCAGCTTAGCGGACAGGGTGAACACTGAAGCTCTCTTT.

This rearrangement joins TRBV10-3 to TRBJ2-3; 7 nucleotides match TRBD2. Losses at the gene ends were 10 bases for V and 1 base for J; bases not matched to a gene: 11. The CDR3 is 15 amino acids. Germline V CDR1 and CDR2: ENHRY, SYGVKD. The CDR3 reads CATDRVAGGTDTQYF. As DNA, the CDR3 is TGTGCCACGGATAGGGTAGCGGGTGGCACAGATACGCAGTATTTT.

The genes are TRBV29-1 and TRBJ2-3, with TRBD1 matching 8 bases. There are 14 residues in the CDR3. The J segment lost 7 bases and the V segment lost 7 bases, leaving 13 bases of the junction unmatched. Germline lookup yields CDR1 SQVTM and CDR2 ANQGSEA. The CDR3 region is CSAKRGTGRNTQYF. CDR3 DNA: TGCAGCGCGAAAAGGGGGACAGGAAGGAATACGCAGTATTTT.